Listed here is a single T cell receptor (beta chain). What it recognizes is unknown. The data belong to a study of tumor and adjacent non-tumor tissue in lung cancer. Turning to the study itself: Histology: 12 adenocarcinoma, a couple of squamous cell carcinoma, 1 small cell lung cancer. Aged roughly 31 to 80 years, patients included nine to eleven men and several women with stage I to III disease. Broader study findings: Compared with tumor, normal lung showed significantly lower TCR diversity. In normal lung, the top 100 clones were significantly more dominant than in tumor.

The template was RNA from unsorted bulk tissue. The length of the CDR3 is 12 residues. CDR1 and CDR2 from the germline V gene are DFQATT and SNEGSKA (reference sequence). Three rounds of nested PCR, following a modified ARM-PCR protocol, produced the TCRbeta library. Using its own MiXCR run on the multiplex PCR reads, TCRdb lists one record per CDR3 protein. This sample has roughly 200,000 distinct CDR3 sequences; roughly 70% occur once, and the top ten carry almost 25%. The chain carries TRBV20-1 and TRBJ1-5; D unresolved. The origin of this receptor is a man aged 55-75 years with non-small cell lung cancer. The material sequenced was lung tumor tissue. The DNA of the CDR3 is TGCATTGGCGGGTGCGGGAATCAGCCCCAGCATTTT. Translated: CIGGCGNQPQHF.